A selection of T cell receptor beta chains follows, all from one sample in a study of beta chain features in type 1 diabetes. The method was immunoSEQ multiplex PCR; TCRdb's version includes in-frame clones alone and lacks a portion of them. The sample lists more than 550,000 clones; around 15% were seen once. The sequenced material came from naive CD4+ T cells from blood. The receptors were gathered from a young man with type 1 diabetes. Each CDR3 is given with its conserved first and last residue. The order of the fields is J gene, D gene, V gene, clone size, CDR3 protein, CDR3 DNA. The D gene is left open where the match is weak. Only part of the rows carry a size: once, few, many, or a class if the clone is expanded.

>TRBJ1-1|NA|TRBV30|few
CAWSVGQPNTEAFF
TGTGCCTGGAGTGTCGGCCAGCCGAACACTGAAGCTTTCTTT
>TRBJ2-1|NA|TRBV20-1|NA
CSARYNEQFF
TGCAGTGCTAGATACAATGAGCAGTTCTTC
>TRBJ1-2|TRBD1|TRBV4-3|NA
CASSQDPGTAYYGYTF
TGCGCCAGCAGCCAAGATCCCGGGACAGCCTACTATGGCTACACCTTC
>TRBJ2-5|TRBD1|TRBV5-6|NA
CASSLRDRKTQYF
TGTGCCAGCAGCTTGAGGGACAGGAAGACCCAGTACTTC
>TRBJ1-5|NA|TRBV28|NA
CASSLIGFGNQPQHF
TGTGCCAGCAGTTTGATAGGGTTTGGCAATCAGCCCCAGCATTTT
>TRBJ1-1|NA|TRBV29-1|few
CSHGGRRKSTEAFF
TGCAGCCACGGGGGGAGGAGGAAGAGCACTGAAGCTTTCTTT
>TRBJ1-2|NA|TRBV4-1|NA
CASSAQGQYGYTF
TGCGCCAGCAGCGCCCAGGGCCAGTATGGCTACACCTTC
>TRBJ1-5|NA|TRBV6-6|NA
CASVALDGNQPQHF
TGTGCCAGCGTCGCCCTTGATGGCAATCAGCCCCAGCATTTT
>TRBJ1-3|NA|TRBV7-2|few
CASSRTGNTIYF
TGTGCCAGCAGCCGGACTGGAAACACCATATATTTT
>TRBJ1-1|NA|TRBV2|few
CASSKGAEAFF
TGTGCCAGCAGTAAGGGGGCTGAAGCTTTCTTT
>TRBJ2-1|NA|TRBV15|few
CATSRRLGSLYNEQFF
TGTGCCACCAGCCGCCGTTTAGGCAGTCTTTACAATGAGCAGTTCTTC
>TRBJ2-2|TRBD2|TRBV4-2|few
CASSQSLSGGLNTGELFF
TGTGCCAGCAGCCAATCCCTCAGCGGGGGGCTTAACACCGGGGAGCTGTTTTTT
>TRBJ1-1|TRBD1|TRBV7-9|NA
CASSHNKDRGSMNTEAFF
TGTGCCAGCAGCCATAATAAGGACAGGGGATCCATGAACACTGAAGCTTTCTTT
>TRBJ1-2|NA|TRBV7-2|once
CASSLVGWDEKNGYTF
TGTGCCAGCAGCTTAGTCGGTTGGGACGAAAAAAATGGCTACACCTTC
>TRBJ2-7|NA|TRBV5-1|NA
CASSLEFGASYEQYF
TGCGCCAGCAGCTTGGAGTTCGGTGCGTCCTACGAGCAGTACTTC
>TRBJ2-7|TRBD1|TRBV5-1|few
CASWDSSYEQYF
TGCGCCAGCTGGGACAGCTCCTACGAGCAGTACTTC
>TRBJ1-2|NA|TRBV28|few
CVAGAGGYTF
TGTGTCGCCGGTGCGGGAGGCTACACCTTC
>TRBJ1-4|NA|TRBV9|NA
CASSVGPGALGEKLFF
TGTGCCAGCAGCGTAGGTCCTGGGGCTTTGGGTGAAAAACTGTTTTTT
>TRBJ2-7|NA|TRBV2|few
CASGDDDTYEQYF
TGTGCCAGCGGGGACGACGACACCTACGAGCAGTACTTC
>TRBJ1-6|NA|TRBV30|NA
CAWRVGETYNSPLHF
TGTGCCTGGAGAGTTGGCGAAACCTATAATTCACCCCTCCACTTT
>TRBJ2-2|NA|TRBV9|NA
CASSVGGAANTGELFF
TGTGCCAGCAGCGTAGGAGGAGCAGCGAACACCGGGGAGCTGTTTTTT
>TRBJ2-1|NA|TRBV6-4|NA
CASSDLKGGRHEQFF
TGTGCCAGCAGTGACCTGAAGGGGGGACGGCATGAGCAGTTCTTC
>TRBJ2-1|TRBD2|TRBV4-3|few
CASSQDSGLDTYNEQFF
TGCGCCAGCAGCCAAGATTCGGGACTAGATACCTACAATGAGCAGTTCTTC
>TRBJ2-1|TRBD2|TRBV4-1|NA
CASSQLGLAGYNEQFF
TGCGCCAGCAGCCAACTCGGACTAGCGGGTTACAATGAGCAGTTCTTC
>TRBJ2-1|TRBD2|TRBV30|NA
CAWSDRLAGVSYNEQFF
TGTGCCTGGAGTGATAGATTAGCGGGAGTTTCCTACAATGAGCAGTTCTTC
>TRBJ2-5|TRBD2|TRBV7-2|NA
CASSLAASGAQETQYF
TGTGCCAGCAGCTTAGCGGCTAGCGGAGCTCAAGAGACCCAGTACTTC
>TRBJ1-2|NA|TRBV30|few
CARRDYGYTF
TGTGCCCGACGGGACTATGGCTACACCTTC
>TRBJ2-7|NA|TRBV28|NA
CASMDAREQYF
TGTGCCAGCATGGACGCCCGCGAGCAGTACTTC
>TRBJ2-6|NA|TRBV4-3|NA
CASSLQGSGANVLTF
TGCGCCAGCAGCCTCCAGGGTTCTGGGGCCAACGTCCTGACTTTC
>TRBJ2-3|NA|TRBV5-1|NA
CASSLGGTDTQYF
TGCGCCAGCAGCTTGGGGGGGACAGATACGCAGTATTTT
>TRBJ2-7|TRBD2|TRBV9|NA
CASSPGTNSYEQYF
TGTGCCAGCAGCCCGGGGACTAACTCCTACGAGCAGTACTTC
>TRBJ2-1|NA|TRBV14|many
CASSQVGGTGEQFF
TGTGCCAGCAGCCAAGTCGGGGGAACTGGGGAGCAGTTCTTC
>TRBJ1-1|NA|TRBV20-1|once
CSVAPRLVAFF
TGCAGTGTGGCACCCCGTTTAGTAGCTTTCTTT
>TRBJ2-7|TRBD1|TRBV25-1|NA
CASTTELDRGYEQYF
TGTGCCAGCACAACCGAACTGGACAGGGGATACGAGCAGTACTTC
>TRBJ2-1|TRBD2|TRBV10-1|few
CASSPAGVLNEQFF
TGCGCCAGCTCCCCCGCGGGAGTTCTTAATGAGCAGTTCTTC
>TRBJ2-5|NA|TRBV29-1|NA
CSVARADDEETQYF
TGCAGCGTTGCTAGGGCAGACGATGAAGAGACCCAGTACTTC
>TRBJ1-5|TRBD1|TRBV6-6|NA
CASISQGASQPQHF
TGTGCCAGCATTTCTCAGGGGGCGAGTCAGCCCCAGCATTTT
>TRBJ2-7|TRBD2|TRBV18|NA
CASSPDRAGGPHEQYF
TGTGCCAGCTCACCCGACCGAGCGGGAGGGCCCCACGAGCAGTACTTC
>TRBJ2-7|TRBD1|TRBV27|NA
CASSFRRRGQGIDYEQYF
TGTGCCAGCAGTTTCCGCCGCAGGGGACAGGGGATAGACTACGAGCAGTACTTC
>TRBJ2-5|NA|TRBV7-6|NA
CASSSGALETQYF
TGTGCCAGCAGCTCCGGCGCTCTGGAGACCCAGTACTTC
>TRBJ1-6|NA|TRBV5-6|few
CASSLARVGNSPLHF
TGTGCCAGCAGCTTGGCCAGGGTTGGAAATTCACCCCTCCACTTT
>TRBJ1-2|NA|TRBV29-1|few
CRAGDEGGYTF
TGCAGAGCGGGGGATGAGGGCGGCTACACCTTC
>TRBJ2-2|NA|TRBV4-3|few
CASSQDGQYTGELFF
TGCGCCAGCAGCCAAGATGGACAGTACACCGGGGAGCTGTTTTTT
>TRBJ2-7|NA|TRBV6-1|NA
CASSEASSYEQYF
TGTGCCAGCAGTGAAGCATCCTCCTACGAGCAGTACTTC
>TRBJ2-5|TRBD1|TRBV15|few
CATSRDAGQGETQYF
TGTGCCACCAGCAGAGATGCGGGACAGGGGGAGACCCAGTACTTC
>TRBJ2-1|TRBD2|TRBV7-2|NA
CASLGLAGANEQFF
TGTGCCAGCCTTGGGCTAGCGGGAGCCAATGAGCAGTTCTTC
>TRBJ1-2|TRBD1|TRBV9|NA
CASSGWTGGENGYTF
TGTGCCAGCAGCGGATGGACAGGGGGTGAGAATGGCTACACCTTC
>TRBJ2-7|TRBD1|TRBV6-7|NA
CASSYNPDRDSYEQYF
TGTGCCAGCAGTTACAACCCGGACAGGGACTCCTACGAGCAGTACTTC
>TRBJ1-1|TRBD1|TRBV7-7|few
CASSRTGSTEAFF
TGTGCTAGCAGTCGGACAGGGAGTACTGAAGCTTTCTTT
>TRBJ2-7|NA|TRBV4-2|few
CASSPGTDSYEQYF
TGTGCCAGCAGCCCGGGGACCGACTCCTACGAGCAGTACTTC